The present T cell receptor beta chain was sequenced within a study of CD8+CD57+ T cells in acquired aplastic anemia (dated by TCRdb to between 2018 and 2020). Describing the broader study: Extracted DNA from sorted CD4+ and CD8+ cells averaged about 3 ug, ranging from roughly 0.2 to 30 ug. CD8+CD57+ expansion was defined as frequency above the mean frequency observed in healthy subjects.

This clonotype was counted only a few times. Its antigen is not yet known. The record has no base qualities; no much larger clone is one base away. Expansion of CD8+CD57+ cells had been shown by flow cytometry in the patients chosen for sequencing. Every patient had a diagnosis of severe acquired aplastic anemia based on International Study of Aplastic Anemia and Agranulocytosis and Camitta criteria. No therapy had been received by the patients at the time of blood sampling. TCR repertoires of sorted CD4+ and CD8+ blood T cells from severe aplastic anemia patients and healthy subjects were deep-sequenced in the study. In the USA, patient enrollment took place under clinicaltrials.gov protocols 00001620, 01623167, 00001397, 00071045, 00081523 and 00961064. Ficoll-Paque density gradient centrifugation was used to isolate peripheral blood mononuclear cells. Before DNA was extracted, CD4+ and CD8+ T cells were sorted using either FACS or magnetic beads.

Genomic DNA served as template for TCR beta VDJ combination and CDR3 sequence profiling. An Illumina HiSeq 2000 was used for TCR repertoire sequencing. Concerning the study's data processing: TRBV/TRBJ rearrangement plots, CDR3 size and DJ length profiles, and Simpson's diversity index were used to evaluate the repertoires. The most abundant DNA sequence in the deep sequencing data was defined as the immunodominant clone. CDR3 amino acid sequences were screened for sharing across subjects and were compared with published repertoires and the VDJdb database. TCRdb reworked the public reads: Q25 trimming with fastp, MiXCR clone assembly, productive beta chains retained. Under each unique CDR3 protein, matching rows form one entry showing the most common genes and DNA. These V and J calls rely on TCRdb rather than the paper's analysis. The sample table contains about 180,000 distinct CDR3 sequences; only one count was recorded for around 50% of them. Under 15% of the sample lies in the top ten.

What the study reported, not specific to this receptor: Some 31 CD8+ CDR3 sequences were shared between patients and controls but appeared highly expressed in patients and within their immunodominant clones. Patients and healthy controls showed no significant difference in CD8+ Simpson's diversity (P=0.060).

The source material was sorted CD4+, CD8+, or CD8+CD57+ T cells (not recorded which) from PBMCs. This clonotype was obtained from a human donor with aplastic anemia.

The CDR3 reads as follows: CASSPGVRQPQHF. The DNA is as follows: TGTGCCAGCTCACCAGGCGTCCGGCAGCCCCAGCATTTT. The V and J segments used are TRBV18 and TRBJ1-5; the D gene identity is not certain. The V end loses 2 bases and the J end loses 7 bases, and a stretch of 9 bases separates them. Measured from the cysteine to the phenylalanine, the CDR3 is 13 residues long. Kept here is only the CDR3 DNA, which spans 39 bases and is read in frame from base 1. CDR1 and CDR2, per the germline V gene, are KGHSH and LQKENI. Supplemented by the reference TRBV18 and TRBJ1-5 proteins around the CDR3, the complete variable domain is NAGVMQNPRHLVRRRGQEARLRCSPMKGHSHVYWYRQLPEEGLKFMVYLQKENIIDESGMPKERFSAEFPKEGPSILRIQQVVRGDSAAYFCASSPGVRQPQHFGDGTRLSIL.